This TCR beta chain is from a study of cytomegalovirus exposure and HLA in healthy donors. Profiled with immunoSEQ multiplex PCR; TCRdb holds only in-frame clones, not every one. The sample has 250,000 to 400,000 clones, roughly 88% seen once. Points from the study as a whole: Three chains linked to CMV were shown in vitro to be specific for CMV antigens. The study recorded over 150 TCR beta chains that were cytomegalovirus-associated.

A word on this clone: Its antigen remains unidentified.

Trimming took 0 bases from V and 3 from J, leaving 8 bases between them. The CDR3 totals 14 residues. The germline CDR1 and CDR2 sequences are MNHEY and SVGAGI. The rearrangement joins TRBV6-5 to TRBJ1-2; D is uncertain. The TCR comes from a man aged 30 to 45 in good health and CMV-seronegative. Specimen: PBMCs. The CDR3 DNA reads TGTGCCAGCAGTTACTCATCAGATTACTATGGCTACACCTTC. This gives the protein CASSYSSDYYGYTF.